The rows below give T cell receptor beta chains drawn from one sample of a study of CD8 T cells in Susac syndrome. A single record per CDR3 protein comes from TCRdb applying MiXCR to the immunoSEQ multiplex PCR reads. The sample records some 170,000 distinct CDR3 sequences, around 96% being singletons. Material for sequencing was CD4+ T cells from PBMCs. These TCRs come from a human donor in good health. Each CDR3 is given with its conserved first and last residue. The order of the fields is clone size, V gene, D gene, J gene, CDR3 DNA, CDR3 protein. The D gene is left open where the match is weak. Where a row states a size, it is once, few, many or the class of an expanded clone; other rows omit it.

NA	TRBV4-2	TRBD2	TRBJ2-7	TGTGCCAGCAGCCAAGAGCCAGGCCTAGCGGGACACTACGAGCAGTACTTC	CASSQEPGLAGHYEQYF
once	TRBV7-9	NA	TRBJ2-7	TGTGCCAGCAGCTTAGCGCTTGATGGGGGACTCTACTTC	CASSLALDGGLYF
NA	TRBV2	TRBD1	TRBJ2-4	TGTGCCAGCAGTGGACAGGGGATTGGCAAAAACATTCAGTACTTC	CASSGQGIGKNIQYF
once	TRBV2	TRBD1	TRBJ1-2	TGTGCCAGCATCTTGGACAGGAATGGCTACACCTTC	CASILDRNGYTF
NA	TRBV29-1	TRBD2	TRBJ2-3	TGCACGTCGGGAGGGAGCACAGATACGCAGTATTTT	CTSGGSTDTQYF
NA	TRBV6-6	TRBD2	TRBJ2-5	TGTGCCAGCAGTTATCTGGCTAGCGGGGTACAATTGGCCCAGTACTTC	CASSYLASGVQLAQYF
NA	TRBV29-1	NA	TRBJ1-1	TGCAGCGTTGCGCAGGGGAGAACTGAAGCTTTCTTT	CSVAQGRTEAFF
once	TRBV15	TRBD2	TRBJ2-5	TGTGCCACCAGCAGAGACGGACTAGCGGGAGGAGTAGGGGAGACCCAGTACTTC	CATSRDGLAGGVGETQYF
NA	TRBV27	NA	TRBJ2-5	TGTGCCAGCAGTCGGAACCCGGGACGTTTAACAGAGACCCAGTACTTC	CASSRNPGRLTETQYF
NA	TRBV20-1	NA	TRBJ2-2	TGCAGTGCCGAGGGTGAAAACACCGGGGAGCTGTTTTTT	CSAEGENTGELFF
once	TRBV27	NA	TRBJ2-5	TGTGCCAGCCGCCAATTCAATCCCCATCCCCAAGAGACCCAGTACTTC	CASRQFNPHPQETQYF
NA	TRBV6-2/TRBV6-3	NA	TRBJ2-2	TGTGCCAGCAGACAAGACACCACCGGGGAGCTGTTTTTT	CASRQDTTGELFF
NA	TRBV30	NA	TRBJ2-2	TGTGCCTGGAGATTTGAACGGAACACCGGGGAGCTGTTTTTT	CAWRFERNTGELFF
NA	TRBV9	NA	TRBJ2-1	TGTGCCAGCAGCTCCTGGGAAACGACAGACTTC	CASSSWETTDF
NA	TRBV12-3/TRBV12-4	NA	TRBJ2-7	TGTGCCAGCACCCTACAAGGAGTGCGTGACGAGCAGTACTTC	CASTLQGVRDEQYF
NA	TRBV19	NA	TRBJ1-5	TGTGCCAGTAAGGCAGGAGGTCAGCCCCAGCATTTT	CASKAGGQPQHF
NA	TRBV29-1	NA	TRBJ1-5	TGCAGCGTTGGGGGGAATAGCAATCAGCCCCAGCATTTT	CSVGGNSNQPQHF
NA	TRBV29-1	NA	TRBJ1-1	TGCAGCGTTGTCGGTGGCATGAACACTGAAGCTTTCTTT	CSVVGGMNTEAFF
NA	TRBV29-1	NA	TRBJ1-5	TGCAGCGTTGCTGACAGAATAAATCAGCCCCAGCATTTT	CSVADRINQPQHF
NA	TRBV3-1	TRBD2	TRBJ2-7	TGTGCCAGCAGCCAAGACGGCGCTAGCGGGATCTACGAGCAGTACTTC	CASSQDGASGIYEQYF
few	TRBV20-1	NA	TRBJ1-1	TGCAGTGCTAGAGGCGACACTGAAGCTTTCTTT	CSARGDTEAFF
NA	TRBV7-3	TRBD2	TRBJ2-5	TGTGCCAGCAGCTTAGCGGGCGGGAGCCAAGAGACCCAGTACTTC	CASSLAGGSQETQYF
NA	TRBV5-6	TRBD2	TRBJ2-5	TGTGCCAGCAGCTTGGTTTCTAGCGGGAGGGCAGAGACCCAGTACTTC	CASSLVSSGRAETQYF
NA	TRBV27	NA	TRBJ2-4	TGTGCCAGCAGTTTTAGGGGCGGCATTCAGTACTTC	CASSFRGGIQYF
few	TRBV19	TRBD2	TRBJ2-7	TGTGCCAGTAGTAGCGGGAGCTCCTACGAGCAGTACTTC	CASSSGSSYEQYF
once	TRBV20-1	NA	TRBJ2-3	TGCAGTGCCCCAGACAATTTGGGCACAGATACGCAGTATTTT	CSAPDNLGTDTQYF
once	TRBV5-1	TRBD2	TRBJ2-7	TGCGCCAGCAGCTTGGCGACTAGCGGGAACGAGCAGTACTTC	CASSLATSGNEQYF
NA	TRBV19	NA	TRBJ2-7	TGTGCCAGTAGTAACCCGGGAGAGGACTACGAGCAGTACTTC	CASSNPGEDYEQYF
NA	TRBV15	TRBD1	TRBJ1-5	TGTGCCACCAGCGAGGGACAGGAGAACGATCAGCCCCAGCATTTT	CATSEGQENDQPQHF
NA	TRBV19	NA	TRBJ1-2	TGTGCCAGTGACGTGGGGATTTGGGGCTATGGCTACACCTTC	CASDVGIWGYGYTF
NA	TRBV3-1	TRBD1	TRBJ2-1	TGTGCCAGCAGCCAGCAACCGGGACAGGGGGCGAATGAGCAGTTCTTC	CASSQQPGQGANEQFF
NA	TRBV18	NA	TRBJ2-4	TGTGCCAGCTCACCGTCCGCGGTAACCAAAAACATTCAGTACTTC	CASSPSAVTKNIQYF
NA	TRBV29-1	TRBD1	TRBJ2-3	TGCAGCGGTAACAGGGGTGTCCACACAGATACGCAGTATTTT	CSGNRGVHTDTQYF
NA	TRBV7-2	TRBD2	TRBJ2-7	TGTGCCAGCAGCTTATTTCTAGCGGGGCAGGGCGAGCAGTACTTC	CASSLFLAGQGEQYF
few	TRBV29-1	NA	TRBJ2-5	TGCAGCGTTGGGGGGGAAGAGACCCAGTACTTC	CSVGGEETQYF
few	TRBV27	TRBD1	TRBJ2-7	TGTGCCAGCAGTTCGGACAGGGCCTACGAGCAGTACTTC	CASSSDRAYEQYF